These 5 T cell receptor beta chains were sequenced from one sample in a study of cytomegalovirus exposure and HLA in healthy donors (dated by TCRdb to 2016 to 2017). The library relied on the immunoSEQ multiplex PCR assay. For the multiplex PCR, a mixture combining 60 forward primers for TCR Vbeta segments and 13 reverse primers for TCR Jbeta segments was used. TCRdb mirrors the immuneACCESS table, restricted to in-frame sequences. Some clones are absent from its copies; in checked studies, under half trace to an unresolved V gene, and the reason for the others is unknown. In this sample's table one finds just over 200,000 clones. 0.9% to 1.4% of the sample is in the top ten clones. Sequenced: PBMCs. The receptors come from a girl aged 2 to 10 in good health and CMV-seropositive.

This chain links TRBV19 with TRBJ2-5; 9 nucleotides align to TRBD1. The CDR3 covers 16 residues. The germline gives CDR1 LNHDA, CDR2 SQIVND (reference sequence). J gave up 3 bases and V 6 bases, and 11 bases lay outside the gene matches. CDR3 bases: TGTGCCAGTAGCATGGTCGGGACAGGGATTGAAGAGACCCAGTACTTC. It yields the protein CASSMVGTGIEETQYF.

The chain has TRBV11-3 and TRBJ2-2; 9 bases are a match to TRBD2. Germline V CDR1 and CDR2: SGHNT, YENEEA. This CDR3 spans 17 amino acids. J lost 3 bases, V lost 4 bases, and 9 bases had no gene match. The CDR3 here is CASSSRASGIDTGELFF. The CDR3 DNA follows: TGTGCCAGCAGCTCCCGGGCTAGCGGGATTGACACCGGGGAGCTGTTTTTT.

The chain carries TRBV11-3 and TRBJ2-2; TRBD2 is a possible D gene (6 bases). Deletions cut 5 bases from V and 3 bases from J, with 13 bases between. The germline gives CDR1 SGHNT, CDR2 YENEEA. The CDR3 is 15 amino acids. The CDR3 sequence is CASSHYGGDTGELFF. The CDR3 nucleotides read TGTGCCAGCAGCCACTACGGGGGAGACACCGGGGAGCTGTTTTTT. Full variable domain (outside the CDR3, taken from reference TRBV11-3 and TRBJ2-2): EAGVVQSPRYKIIEKKQPVAFWCNPISGHNTLYWYLQNLGQGPELLIRYENEEAVDDSQLPKDRFSAERLKGVDSTLKIQPAELGDSAVYLCASSHYGGDTGELFFGEGSRLTVL.

The chain couples TRBV27 to TRBJ2-5; D remains unclear. The CDR3 contains 15 residues. CDR1 is MNHEY and CDR2 is SMNVEV in the germline V gene (reference sequence). The V gene lost 3 bases and the J gene lost 0 bases, with 11 bases spanning the gap. CDR3 in DNA: TGTGCCAGCAGTTTCCTCGAAGCATACCAAGAGACCCAGTACTTC. Residues: CASSFLEAYQETQYF.

The V gene is TRBV5-4, the J gene TRBJ2-1, with unresolved D. Germline lookup yields CDR1 SGHNT and CDR2 YYREEE (reference sequence). Between the trimmed V and J ends, which lost 0 bases and 0 bases, there was a span of 10 bases. The CDR3 loop spans 16 amino acids. Here the CDR3 reads CASSLEASSSYNEQFF. In DNA form, the CDR3 reads TGTGCCAGCAGCTTGGAAGCGTCGAGCTCCTACAATGAGCAGTTCTTC.